This T cell receptor (beta chain) was documented in a study of T-cell memory formation after mild COVID-19. Overall study results and limits: Contracting CD4+ clones sat mainly in CM and EM; CD8+ in EMRA. Nothing confirmed that second-wave clones peaking on day 37 were specific for SARS-CoV-2. Pre-infection memory already had some responding clones, implying cross-reactive memory joined.

TCRdb recomputed calls from the 5' RACE reads with MiXCR, one row per CDR3 protein. This sample yields roughly 340,000 distinct CDR3 sequences, of which 15% to 20% are seen a single time; more than 20% belongs to the top ten. This clonotype was seen a handful of times. Its antigen is currently unknown. Sequencing was performed on PBMCs or a T cell subset sorted from them (not recorded which). The receptor's source is a man aged 18 to 35 who had mild COVID-19 (a few samples of this study predate the infection). Cell type and time point are not known.

The CDR3 nucleotides read TGTGCCACCAGTGATTTGGCCGAATATGGAGGCGGCGAGCAGTTCTTC. Translating it yields CATSDLAEYGGGEQFF. This chain connects TRBV24-1 to TRBJ2-1; maybe TRBD2 (5 bases). Germline-derived CDR1 and CDR2 are KGHDR and SFDVKD. The CDR3 has 16 residues. V gave up 0 bases and J gave up 10 bases, with 18 bases separating them.